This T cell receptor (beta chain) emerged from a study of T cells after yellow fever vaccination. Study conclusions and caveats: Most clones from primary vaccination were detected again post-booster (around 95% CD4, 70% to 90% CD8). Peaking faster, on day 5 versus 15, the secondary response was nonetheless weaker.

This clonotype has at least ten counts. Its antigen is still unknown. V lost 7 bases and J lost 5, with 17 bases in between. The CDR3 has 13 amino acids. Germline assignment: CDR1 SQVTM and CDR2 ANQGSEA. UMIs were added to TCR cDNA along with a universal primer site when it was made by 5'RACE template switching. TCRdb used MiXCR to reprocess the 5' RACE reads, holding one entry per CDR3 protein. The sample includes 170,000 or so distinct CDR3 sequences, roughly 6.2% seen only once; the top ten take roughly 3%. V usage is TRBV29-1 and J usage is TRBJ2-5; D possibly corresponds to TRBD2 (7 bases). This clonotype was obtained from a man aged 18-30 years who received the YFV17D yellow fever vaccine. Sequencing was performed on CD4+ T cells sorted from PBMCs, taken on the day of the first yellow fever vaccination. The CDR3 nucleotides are TGCAGCGGCCGACCCGGGGGGCGGGAGACCCAGTACTTC. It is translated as CSGRPGGRETQYF.